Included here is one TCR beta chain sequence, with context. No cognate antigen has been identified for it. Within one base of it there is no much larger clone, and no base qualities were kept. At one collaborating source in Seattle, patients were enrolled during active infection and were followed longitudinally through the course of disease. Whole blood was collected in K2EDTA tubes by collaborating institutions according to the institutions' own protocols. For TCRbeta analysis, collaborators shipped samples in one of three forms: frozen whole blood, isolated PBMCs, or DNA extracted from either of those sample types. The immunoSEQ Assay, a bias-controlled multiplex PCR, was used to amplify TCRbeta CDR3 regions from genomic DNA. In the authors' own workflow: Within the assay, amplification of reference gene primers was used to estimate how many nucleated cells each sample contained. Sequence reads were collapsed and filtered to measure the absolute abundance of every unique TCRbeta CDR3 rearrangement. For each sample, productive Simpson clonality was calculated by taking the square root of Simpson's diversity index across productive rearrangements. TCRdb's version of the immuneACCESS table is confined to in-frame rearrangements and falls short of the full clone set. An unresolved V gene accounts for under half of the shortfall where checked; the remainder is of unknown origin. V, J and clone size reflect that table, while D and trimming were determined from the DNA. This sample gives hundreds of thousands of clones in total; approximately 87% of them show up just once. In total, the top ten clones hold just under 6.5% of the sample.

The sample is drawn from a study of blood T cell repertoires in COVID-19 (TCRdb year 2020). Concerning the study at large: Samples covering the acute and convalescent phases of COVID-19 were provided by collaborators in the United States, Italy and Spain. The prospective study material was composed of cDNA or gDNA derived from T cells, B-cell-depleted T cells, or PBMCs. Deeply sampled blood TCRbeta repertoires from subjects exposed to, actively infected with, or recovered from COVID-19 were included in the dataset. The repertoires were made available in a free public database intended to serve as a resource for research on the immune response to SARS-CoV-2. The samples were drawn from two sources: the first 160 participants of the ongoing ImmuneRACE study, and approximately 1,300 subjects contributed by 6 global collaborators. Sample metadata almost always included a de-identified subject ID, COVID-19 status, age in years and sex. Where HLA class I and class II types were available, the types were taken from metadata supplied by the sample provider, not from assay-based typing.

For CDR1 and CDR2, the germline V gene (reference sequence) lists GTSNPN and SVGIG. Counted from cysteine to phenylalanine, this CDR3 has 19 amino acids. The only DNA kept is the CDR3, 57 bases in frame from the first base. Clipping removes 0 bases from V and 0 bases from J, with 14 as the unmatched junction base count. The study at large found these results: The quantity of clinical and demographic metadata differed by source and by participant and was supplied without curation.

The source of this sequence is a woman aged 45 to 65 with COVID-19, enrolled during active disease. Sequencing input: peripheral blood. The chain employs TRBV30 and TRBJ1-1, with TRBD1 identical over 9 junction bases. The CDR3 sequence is CAWSVRDRVKTFMNTEAFF. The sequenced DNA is TGTGCCTGGAGTGTACGGGACAGGGTTAAAACCTTTATGAACACTGAAGCTTTCTTT.